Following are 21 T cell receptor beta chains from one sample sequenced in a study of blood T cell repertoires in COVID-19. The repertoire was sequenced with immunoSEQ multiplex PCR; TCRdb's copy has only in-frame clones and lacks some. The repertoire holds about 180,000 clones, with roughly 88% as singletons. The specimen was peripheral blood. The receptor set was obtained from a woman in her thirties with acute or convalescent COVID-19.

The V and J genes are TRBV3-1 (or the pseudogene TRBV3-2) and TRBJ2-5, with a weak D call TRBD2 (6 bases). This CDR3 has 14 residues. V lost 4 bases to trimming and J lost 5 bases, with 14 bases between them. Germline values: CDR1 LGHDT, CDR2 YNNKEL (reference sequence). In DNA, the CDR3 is TGTGCCAGCAGCCGGAGGGACGGGATGGAGACCCAGTACTTC. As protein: CASSRRDGMETQYF.

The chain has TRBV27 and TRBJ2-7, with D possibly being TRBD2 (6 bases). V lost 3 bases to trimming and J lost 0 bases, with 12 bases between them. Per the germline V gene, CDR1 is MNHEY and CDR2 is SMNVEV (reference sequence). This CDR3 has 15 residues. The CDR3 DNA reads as TGTGCCAGCAGTTTCCCACGGGAGAGCTCCTACGAGCAGTACTTC. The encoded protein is CASSFPRESSYEQYF.

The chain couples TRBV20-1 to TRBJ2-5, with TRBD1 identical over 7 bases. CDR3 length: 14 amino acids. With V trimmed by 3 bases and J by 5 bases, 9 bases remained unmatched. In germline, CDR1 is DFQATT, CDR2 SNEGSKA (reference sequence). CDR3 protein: CSASTFRGLETQYF. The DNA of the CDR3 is TGCAGTGCTAGTACTTTCAGGGGGTTGGAGACCCAGTACTTC.

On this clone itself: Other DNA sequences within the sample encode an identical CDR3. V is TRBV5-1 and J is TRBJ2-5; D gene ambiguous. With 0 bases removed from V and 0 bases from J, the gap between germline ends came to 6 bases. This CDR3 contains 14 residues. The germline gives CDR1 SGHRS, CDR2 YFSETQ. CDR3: CASSLVPDQETQYF. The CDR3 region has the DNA TGCGCCAGCAGCTTGGTCCCAGACCAAGAGACCCAGTACTTC.

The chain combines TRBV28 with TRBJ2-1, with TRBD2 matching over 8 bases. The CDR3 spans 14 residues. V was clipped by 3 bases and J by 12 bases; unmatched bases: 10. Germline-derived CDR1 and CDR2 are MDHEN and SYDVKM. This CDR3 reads CASSFGVAGKMQFF. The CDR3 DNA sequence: TGTGCCAGCAGTTTCGGGGTAGCGGGGAAGATGCAGTTCTTC.

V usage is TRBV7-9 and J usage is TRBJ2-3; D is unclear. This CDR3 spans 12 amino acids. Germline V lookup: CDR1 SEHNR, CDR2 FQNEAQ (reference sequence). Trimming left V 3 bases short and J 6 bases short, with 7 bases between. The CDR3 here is CASSFSYDTQYF. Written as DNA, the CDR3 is TGTGCCAGCAGCTTTAGCTACGATACGCAGTATTTT.

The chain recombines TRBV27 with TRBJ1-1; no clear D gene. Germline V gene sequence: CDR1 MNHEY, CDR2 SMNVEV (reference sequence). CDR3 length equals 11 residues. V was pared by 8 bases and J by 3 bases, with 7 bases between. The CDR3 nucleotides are TGTGCCAGCTACGGTTACACTGAAGCTTTCTTT. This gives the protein CASYGYTEAFF.

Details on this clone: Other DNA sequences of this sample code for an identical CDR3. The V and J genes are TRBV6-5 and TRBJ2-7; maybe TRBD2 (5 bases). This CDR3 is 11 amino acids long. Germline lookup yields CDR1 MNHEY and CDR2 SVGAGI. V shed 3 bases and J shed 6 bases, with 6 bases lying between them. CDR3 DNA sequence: TGTGCCAGCAGTTATGGAGGCGAGCAGTACTTC. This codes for CASSYGGEQYF.

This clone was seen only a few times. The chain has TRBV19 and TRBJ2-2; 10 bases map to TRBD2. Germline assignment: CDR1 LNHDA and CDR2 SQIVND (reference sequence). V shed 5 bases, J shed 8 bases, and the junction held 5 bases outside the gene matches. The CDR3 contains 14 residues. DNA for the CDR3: TGTGCCAGTAGTGCCCTAGCGGGAGTGGGGGAGCTGTTTTTT. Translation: CASSALAGVGELFF.

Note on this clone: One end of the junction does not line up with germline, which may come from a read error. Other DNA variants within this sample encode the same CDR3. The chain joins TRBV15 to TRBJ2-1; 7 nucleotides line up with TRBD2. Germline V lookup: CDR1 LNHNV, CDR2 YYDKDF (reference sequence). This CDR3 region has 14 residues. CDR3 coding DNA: TGTGCCACCAGCAGAGATCGAGCGGGGAATGAGCAATTCTTC. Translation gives CATSRDRAGNEQFF. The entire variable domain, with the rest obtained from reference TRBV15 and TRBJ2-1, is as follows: DAMVIQNPRYQVTQFGKPVTLSCSQTLNHNVMYWYQQKSSQAPKLLFHYYDKDFNNEADTPDNFQSRRPNTSFCFLDIRSPGLGDTAMYLCATSRDRAGNEQFFGPGTRLTVL.

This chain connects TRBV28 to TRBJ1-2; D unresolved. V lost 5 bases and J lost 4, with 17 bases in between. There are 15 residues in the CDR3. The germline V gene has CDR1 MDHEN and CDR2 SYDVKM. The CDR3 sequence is CASSRPGEGPYGYTF. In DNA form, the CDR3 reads TGTGCCAGCAGTCGCCCCGGGGAGGGTCCCTATGGCTACACCTTC.

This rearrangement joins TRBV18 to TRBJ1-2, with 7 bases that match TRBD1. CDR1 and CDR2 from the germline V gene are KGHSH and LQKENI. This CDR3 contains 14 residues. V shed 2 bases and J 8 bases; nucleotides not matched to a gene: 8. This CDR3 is CASSPEGQSKGYTF. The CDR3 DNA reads TGTGCCAGCTCACCAGAGGGACAGTCAAAAGGCTACACCTTC.

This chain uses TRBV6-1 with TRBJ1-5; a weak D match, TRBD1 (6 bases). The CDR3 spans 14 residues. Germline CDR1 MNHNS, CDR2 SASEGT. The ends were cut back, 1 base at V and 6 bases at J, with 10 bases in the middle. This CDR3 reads CASSEGQVSQPQHF. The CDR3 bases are TGTGCCAGCAGTGAAGGACAGGTTAGTCAGCCCCAGCATTTT.

Written as DNA, the CDR3 is TGCGCCAGCAGCCCAATTAGCGGGGTCTTTGGTGAAAAACTGTTTTTT. Its protein is CASSPISGVFGEKLFF. This rearrangement joins TRBV5-1 to TRBJ1-4; D is unresolved. Per the germline V gene, CDR1 is SGHRS and CDR2 is YFSETQ. Trimming pared 4 bases from V and 7 bases from J, leaving 20 bases between. The CDR3 is 16 amino acids. The full variable domain, rest sourced from reference TRBV5-1 and TRBJ1-4, is KAGVTQTPRYLIKTRGQQVTLSCSPISGHRSVSWYQQTPGQGLQFLFEYFSETQRNKGNFPGRFSGRQFSNSRSEMNVSTLELGDSALYLCASSPISGVFGEKLFFGSGTQLSVL.

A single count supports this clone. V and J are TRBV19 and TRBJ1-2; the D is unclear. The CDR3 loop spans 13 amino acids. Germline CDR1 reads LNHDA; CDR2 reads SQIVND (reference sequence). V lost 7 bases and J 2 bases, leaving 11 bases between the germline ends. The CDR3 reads CASKETLNYGYTF. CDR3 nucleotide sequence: TGTGCCAGTAAGGAGACCCTCAACTATGGCTACACCTTC.

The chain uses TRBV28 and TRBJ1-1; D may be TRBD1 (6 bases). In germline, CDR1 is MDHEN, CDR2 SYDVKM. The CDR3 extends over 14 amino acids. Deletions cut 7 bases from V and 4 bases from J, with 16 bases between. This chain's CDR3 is CASTLGGRGTEAFF. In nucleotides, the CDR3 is TGTGCCAGCACCCTGGGGGGGCGAGGCACTGAAGCTTTCTTT.

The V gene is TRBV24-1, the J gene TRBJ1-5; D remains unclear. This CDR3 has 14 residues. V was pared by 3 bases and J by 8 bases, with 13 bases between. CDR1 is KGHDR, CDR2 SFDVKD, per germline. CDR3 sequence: CATSDVIEGKPQHF. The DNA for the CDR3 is TGTGCCACCAGTGATGTAATAGAGGGAAAGCCCCAGCATTTT.

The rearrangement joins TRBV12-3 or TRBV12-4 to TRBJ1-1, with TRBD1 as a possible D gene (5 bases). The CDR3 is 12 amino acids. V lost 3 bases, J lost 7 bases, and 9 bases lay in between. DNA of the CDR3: TGTGCCAGCAGTTTCCCCGACAGTGAAGCTTTCTTT. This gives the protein CASSFPDSEAFF.

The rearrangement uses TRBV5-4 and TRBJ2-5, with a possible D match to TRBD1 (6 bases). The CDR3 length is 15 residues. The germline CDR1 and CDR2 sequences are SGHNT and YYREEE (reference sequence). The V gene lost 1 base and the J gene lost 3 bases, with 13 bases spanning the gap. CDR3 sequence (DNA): TGTGCCAGCAGCTTGCCTCCAGGGGTGGAAGAGACCCAGTACTTC. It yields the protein CASSLPPGVEETQYF.

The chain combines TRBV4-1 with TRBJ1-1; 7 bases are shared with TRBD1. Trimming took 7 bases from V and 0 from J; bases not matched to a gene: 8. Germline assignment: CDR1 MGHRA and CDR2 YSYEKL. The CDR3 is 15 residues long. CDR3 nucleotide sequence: TGCGCCAGCATGAAAGGGGGCGGCATGAACACTGAAGCTTTCTTT. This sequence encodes CASMKGGGMNTEAFF.

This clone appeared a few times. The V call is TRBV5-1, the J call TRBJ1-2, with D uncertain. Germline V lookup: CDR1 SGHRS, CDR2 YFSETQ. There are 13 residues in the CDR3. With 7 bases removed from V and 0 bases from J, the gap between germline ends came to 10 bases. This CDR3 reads CASGSETNYGYTF. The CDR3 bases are TGCGCCAGCGGGAGCGAAACTAACTATGGCTACACCTTC.